This T cell receptor beta chain was identified during a study of metastatic and nonmetastatic thyroid tumors. Study at large: Repertoire comparison spanned blood and tumor or nodule tissue of malignant and benign thyroid patients.

With 3 bases removed from V and 6 bases from J, the gap between germline ends came to 18 bases. The CDR3 contains 16 residues. Germline V lookup: CDR1 SGDLS, CDR2 YYNGEE. Not a single patient had been given any form of treatment at any point before undergoing thyroid surgery. Study results and limitations: Reportedly, malignant thyroid tumors had significantly higher TCR beta diversity than benign nodules, in blood and tumor.

Notes on this clone: Its antigen remains unknown.

Per the original data handling: Differences in CDR3 between clinicopathological groups were drawn on to build a classifier intended to discriminate distant-metastatic papillary thyroid cancer patients. TCRdb re-processed the PCR reads through MiXCR. It is TCRdb's table, rather than the study itself, that gives the V and J calls and clone size. The sample has nearly 25,000 clones, 13% seen once. The chain has TRBV9 and TRBJ2-2, with D tentatively TRBD1 or TRBD2 (5 bases each). This receptor was obtained from a female donor with papillary thyroid cancer or a benign thyroid nodule (not recorded which). Some clones in this sample may be carry-over from other donors' samples. The sample comprised blood. The CDR3 is CASSDGARVYAGELFF. In nucleotides, the CDR3 is TGTGCCAGCAGCGACGGGGCCAGAGTATATGCCGGGGAGCTGTTTTTT. Filled out from reference TRBV9 and TRBJ2-2, the complete variable domain reads DSGVTQTPKHLITATGQRVTLRCSPRSGDLSVYWYQQSLDQGLQFLIQYYNGEERAKGNILERFSAQQFPDLHSELNLSSLELGDSALYFCASSDGARVYAGELFFGEGSRLTVL.